The TCR beta chain under discussion was sequenced for a study of beta chain features in type 1 diabetes. Across the whole study: Age, gender and cell yields were similar between patients and healthy donors. Study conclusions and caveats: With patients and controls alike, PCR might favor shorter templates to an equal degree. Fewer insertions but more deletions were seen at VDJ junctions in type 1 diabetes patients. Shortening of TCRB CDR3s, moderate but significant, appeared in all four CD4+ subsets of Type 1 diabetes patients.

The CDR3 sequence is 14 residues long. Trimming cost V 5 bases and J 3 bases; bases outside gene matches: 7. CDR1 MNHEY and CDR2 SMNVEV come from the germline V gene (reference sequence). In regard to this clone: Antigen specificity is unknown.

Expressed TCRB transcripts got sequenced, as all isolated RNA was reverse transcribed. Naive, central memory and regulatory T cell samples averaged about 3.57 million reads. Clones were sequenced by immunoSEQ multiplex PCR, and TCRdb holds only the in-frame ones, with some missing. The sample consists of more than 150,000 clones, 7% to 9.5% of them appearing once. This TCR was sampled from a woman in her 30s with type 1 diabetes. This sequence joins TRBV27 and TRBJ2-7; 7 bases match TRBD1. The material sequenced was central memory CD4+ T cells from blood. The CDR3 sequence: CASSTPGQIYEQYF. The CDR3 DNA reads TGTGCCAGCAGTACTCCGGGACAGATCTACGAGCAGTACTTC.